This TCR beta chain is from a study of PD-L1 blockade in urothelial cancer. The assay was immunoSEQ multiplex PCR, and TCRdb's table has in-frame clones only and misses some. There are about 21,000 clones in the sample; around 90% occur only once, and more than 15% lies in the top ten. J gave up 8 bases and V 4 bases, and 7 bases lay outside the gene matches. CDR1 KGHSY and CDR2 FQNENV come from the germline V gene. This CDR3 has 14 residues. The chain is built from TRBV16 and TRBJ1-2; TRBD1 matches at 10 bases. The source is a woman aged 55-69 years with urothelial cancer. This material consisted of PBMCs, taken around atezolizumab (anti-PD-L1) treatment. The CDR3 DNA sequence: TGTGCCAGCAGCCGGGCGGACAGGGGGAAGGGCTACACCTTC. Protein sequence: CASSRADRGKGYTF.